A selection of T cell receptor beta chains follows, all from one sample in a study of shared clonotypes between healthy human individuals. Generated by immunoSEQ multiplex PCR, the TCRdb table keeps only in-frame clones and is missing some. The data show about 1.9 million clones, 93% seen once. The sequenced material came from naive CD8+ T cells from PBMCs. These receptors were taken from a man aged 18 to 30 in good health. Some clones in this sample may be carry-over from other donors' samples. Both conserved end residues are part of each CDR3. D genes are given only for firm matches. Size values are once, few and many counts, or a class for expanded clones, and some rows have none.

j_gene,d_gene,abundance,v_gene,CDR3nt,CDR3aa
TRBJ2-3,TRBD2,.,TRBV27,TGTGCCAGTTACGCCCTAGCGGACACCACAGATACGCAGTATTTT,CASYALADTTDTQYF
TRBJ2-4,.,.,TRBV18,TGTGCCAGCTCACCAACGGTCAGGGCTGAAAACATTCAGTACTTC,CASSPTVRAENIQYF
TRBJ2-3,TRBD2,.,TRBV25-1,TGTGCCAGCAGTGAAACCGCTAGCGGATACACAGATACGCAGTATTTT,CASSETASGYTDTQYF
TRBJ2-1,.,.,TRBV2,TGTGCCAGCAGGACGGGACGGGCTGACAATGAGCAGTTCTTC,CASRTGRADNEQFF
TRBJ1-1,.,.,TRBV9,TGTGCCAGCAGCCTCAACGGGGGAAGGGGGACTGAAGCTTTCTTT,CASSLNGGRGTEAFF
TRBJ2-1,TRBD1,.,TRBV5-1,TGCGCCAGCAGCCTTGGACAGGGGGCGCACAATGAGCAGTTCTTC,CASSLGQGAHNEQFF
TRBJ2-3,TRBD2,.,TRBV14,TGTGCCAGCAGACAAGCGGGAGCGGATACGCAGTATTTT,CASRQAGADTQYF
TRBJ2-6,.,.,TRBV11-2,TGTGCCAGCAGCAACAGGGAGGCTGGGGCCAACGTCCTGACTTTC,CASSNREAGANVLTF
TRBJ1-1,.,.,TRBV2,TGTGCCAGCGGGCGGACCAACACTGAAGCTTTCTTT,CASGRTNTEAFF
TRBJ1-2,.,.,TRBV20-1,TGCAGTGCTAGGGGGGACTATGGCTACACCTTC,CSARGDYGYTF
TRBJ1-1,.,.,TRBV28,TGTGCCAGCAGCCACGAACCCGAAGGTGTCACTGAAGCTTTCTTT,CASSHEPEGVTEAFF
TRBJ2-3,.,.,TRBV9,TGTGCCAGCAGCGTGACGGTGACAGATACGCAGTATTTT,CASSVTVTDTQYF
TRBJ2-2,TRBD1,once,TRBV4-3,TGCGCCAGCAGCCAAGGGACAGGGTGGGGCGGGGAGCTGTTTTTT,CASSQGTGWGGELFF
TRBJ2-6,.,.,TRBV28,TGTGCCAGCAGTCCCCGGGACAAACCTCCATCTGGGGCCAACGTCCTGACTTTC,CASSPRDKPPSGANVLTF
TRBJ2-1,TRBD2,.,TRBV7-3,TGTGCCAGCAGCTCCCTTCTAGCGGGGGACAATGAGCAGTTCTTC,CASSSLLAGDNEQFF
TRBJ2-7,TRBD2,.,TRBV28,TGTGCCAGCAGTTTCTTTGCGGGGGGGATCTCCTACGAGCAGTACTTC,CASSFFAGGISYEQYF
TRBJ2-2,TRBD2,.,TRBV18,TGTGCCAGCTCACCATCGAGACTAGCGGGAGGGAACACCGGGGAGCTGTTTTTT,CASSPSRLAGGNTGELFF
TRBJ1-1,.,.,TRBV30,TGTGCCTGGTCCAGTGGTGGCCTTGTCACTGAAGCTTTCTTT,CAWSSGGLVTEAFF
TRBJ2-7,.,.,TRBV27,TGTGCCAGCAGCCATGGACGGCGCCCACCAAACGAGCAGTACTTC,CASSHGRRPPNEQYF
TRBJ2-2,.,.,TRBV5-6,TGTGCCAGCAGCCCCTACAGCACCGGGGAGCTGTTTTTT,CASSPYSTGELFF
TRBJ2-2,.,.,TRBV9,TGTGCCAGCAGCCCTGGGGTGGTAGCGGCGAACACCGGGGAGCTGTTTTTT,CASSPGVVAANTGELFF
TRBJ2-7,.,.,TRBV9,TGTGCCAGCAGCGGACAAGGTTATGAGCAGTACTTC,CASSGQGYEQYF
TRBJ2-3,.,.,TRBV7-3,TGTGCCAGCAGCCCCGGGTCCGCGTGGGGCGATACGCAGTATTTT,CASSPGSAWGDTQYF
TRBJ2-7,.,.,TRBV27,TGTGCCAGCACCCCCGGGGGCTCCTACGAGCAGTACTTC,CASTPGGSYEQYF
TRBJ1-1,.,.,TRBV29-1,TGCAGCGCGACGGTGTGGAGCACTGAAGCTTTCTTT,CSATVWSTEAFF
TRBJ1-1,.,few,TRBV7-9,TGTGCCAGCCTCGGGGGACCTGAGGGCACTGAAGCTTTCTTT,CASLGGPEGTEAFF
TRBJ2-3,.,.,TRBV6-5,TGTGCCAGCAGTTACGGGGGGTTTACAGATACGCAGTATTTT,CASSYGGFTDTQYF
TRBJ2-3,.,.,TRBV28,TGTGCCAGCAGTTTGGTGAGGACTAGCACAGATACGCAGTATTTT,CASSLVRTSTDTQYF
TRBJ2-7,.,.,TRBV4-3,TGCGCCAGCAGCCAAGAAGTTTACGGGACACCTACCTACGAGCAGTACTTC,CASSQEVYGTPTYEQYF
TRBJ2-7,.,.,TRBV25-1,TGTGCCAGCAGTGAAAAGGGCTTCAAGTACGAGCAGTACTTC,CASSEKGFKYEQYF
TRBJ1-2,TRBD1,.,TRBV27,TGTGCCAGCAGGACAGGGGCATATGGCTACACCTTC,CASRTGAYGYTF
TRBJ2-7,.,.,TRBV23-1,TGCGCCAGCAGTCAATCCCCGCGGGTCCAGCCGGGCGAGCAGTACTTC,CASSQSPRVQPGEQYF
TRBJ2-1,.,once,TRBV4-1,TGCGCCAGCAGCCTGCCCTTCGGCGGGTCGATGGGTAATGAGCAGTTCTTC,CASSLPFGGSMGNEQFF
TRBJ2-1,.,.,TRBV4-1,TGCGCCAGCAGCCAAGAAAATTCGAGACTAGGCAGGAATGAGCAGTTCTTC,CASSQENSRLGRNEQFF
TRBJ2-2,TRBD1,.,TRBV29-1,TGCAGCGTTGGAAACTCAGGGGGCGTGCACACCGGGGAGCTGTTTTTT,CSVGNSGGVHTGELFF
TRBJ1-3,.,.,TRBV2,TGTGCCAGCAGTGAGTCCCCGGGATCTGGAAACACCATATATTTT,CASSESPGSGNTIYF
TRBJ2-7,.,.,TRBV7-9,TGTGCCACCAGTTTAGCGAACTCCTACGAGCAGTACTTC,CATSLANSYEQYF
TRBJ2-7,.,.,TRBV28,TGTGCCAGCAGCCGTCCCCGGGACACCTACTACGAGCAGTACTTC,CASSRPRDTYYEQYF
TRBJ2-1,.,.,TRBV27,TGTGCCAGCAGCAGGGGAGGTAATGAGCAGTTCTTC,CASSRGGNEQFF
TRBJ2-1,.,once,TRBV5-6,TGTGCCAGCAGCCTGGACAAGGTCTACAATGAGCAGTTCTTC,CASSLDKVYNEQFF
TRBJ2-3,TRBD2,.,TRBV9,TGTGCCAGCAGCCCTTTTGGAGCGGGACGCACAGATACGCAGTATTTT,CASSPFGAGRTDTQYF
TRBJ2-2,TRBD2,.,TRBV2,TGTGCCAGCACTACACCGGGACTAGCGGTCGCCGGGGAGCTGTTTTTT,CASTTPGLAVAGELFF
TRBJ2-2,.,.,TRBV5-8,TGTGCCAGCAGCCCGGATCTACCGAACACCGGGGAGCTGTTTTTT,CASSPDLPNTGELFF
TRBJ2-7,.,.,TRBV6-5,TGTGCCAGCAGTTACGCCTTGGAGCAGTACTTC,CASSYALEQYF
TRBJ1-4,.,few,TRBV28,TGTGCCAGCAGTTTGGCAGGGAAAGAAAAACTGTTTTTT,CASSLAGKEKLFF
TRBJ2-7,.,.,TRBV10-3,TGTGCCATCAGTGAGACAGGGTCCTACGAGCAGTACTTC,CAISETGSYEQYF
TRBJ2-7,.,.,TRBV9,TGTGCCAGCAGCCCACGCTGGGCAACAGGGAACGAGCAGTACTTC,CASSPRWATGNEQYF
TRBJ2-7,TRBD1,.,TRBV5-1,TGCGCCAGCCACCGGGACAGGTCGCCCCACGAGCAGTACTTC,CASHRDRSPHEQYF
TRBJ2-1,.,.,TRBV27,TGTGCCAGCAGTTCCCTTACTGGGACTGTAGAGCAGTTCTTC,CASSSLTGTVEQFF
TRBJ2-5,.,.,TRBV12-5,TGTGCTAGTGGTTCGACCTCACAGGGAGTTCAAGAGACCCAGTACTTC,CASGSTSQGVQETQYF
TRBJ2-7,TRBD2,.,TRBV28,TGTGCCAGCAGGGCCCCTAGGACTAGCGGGAGGGCCCGTTCCTACGAGCAGTACTTC,CASRAPRTSGRARSYEQYF
TRBJ2-1,TRBD2,.,TRBV5-1,TGCGCCAGCAGCTTGGGCGGGAGGGACAATGAGCAGTTCTTC,CASSLGGRDNEQFF
TRBJ1-5,TRBD1,.,TRBV27,TGTGCCAGCAATAGACAGGGTAGCAATCAGCCCCAGCATTTT,CASNRQGSNQPQHF
TRBJ2-1,.,.,TRBV20-1,TGCAGTGCTAGAGGGGGCCGTGAGCAGTTCTTC,CSARGGREQFF